The present T cell receptor (beta chain) was sequenced within a study of T cell repertoires in cytomegalovirus infection. Looking at the study overall: It was the public TCR beta signatures that indicated both CMV infection and matching HLA type.

Notes on this clonotype: Its cognate antigen is unknown.

V dropped 3 bases and J dropped 4; count of bases not matched to a gene: 2. The germline CDR1 and CDR2 sequences are MDHEN and SYDVKM. The CDR3 extends over 15 amino acids. Study-wide findings and caveats: What dominated the ex vivo response were HLA-C-restricted CMV-specific TCR beta clonotypes. Cumulative public TCR beta family frequency identified CMV carriers with the relevant HLA.

Each CDR3 protein is one row after TCRdb ran MiXCR on the reads. Altogether 310,000 or so distinct CDR3 sequences are present, 8% to 10% being singletons, with the ten largest covering approximately 2.3%. This TCR was recovered from a human donor in good health (CMV status not recorded). Some clones in this sample may be carry-over from other donors' samples. Sequencing input: PBMCs. The chain uses TRBV28 and TRBJ2-2; 10 bases are a match to TRBD1. The CDR3 nucleotides are TGTGCCAGCAGTTTCGGACAGGGGGGCACCGGGGAGCTGTTTTTT. Encoded protein: CASSFGQGGTGELFF.